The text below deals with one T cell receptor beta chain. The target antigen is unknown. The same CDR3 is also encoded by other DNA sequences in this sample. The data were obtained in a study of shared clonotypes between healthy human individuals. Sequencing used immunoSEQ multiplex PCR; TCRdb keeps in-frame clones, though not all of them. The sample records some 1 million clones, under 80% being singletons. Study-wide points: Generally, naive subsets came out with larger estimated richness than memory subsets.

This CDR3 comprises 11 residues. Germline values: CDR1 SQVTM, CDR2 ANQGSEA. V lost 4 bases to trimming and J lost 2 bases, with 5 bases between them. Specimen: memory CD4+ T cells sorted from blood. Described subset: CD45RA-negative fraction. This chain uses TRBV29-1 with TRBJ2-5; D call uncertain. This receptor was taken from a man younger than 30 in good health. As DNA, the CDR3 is TGCAGCGTTGGGACGCAAGAGACCCAGTACTTC. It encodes CSVGTQETQYF.